This entry describes one T cell receptor beta chain. This clone is a singleton in its sample. The target of this receptor is not known. Base qualities are not recorded, but no much larger clone differs from it by a single base. This record comes from a study of cytomegalovirus exposure and HLA in healthy donors (dated by TCRdb to about 2017). Background on the whole study: An earlier analysis of approximately 640 of the donors reported 250 to 350 Gb of sequence data and around 110 million unique TCR beta sequences from around 200 million T cells. Approximately 300 gigabases of sequencing data and 75 million to 85 million unique TCR sequences made up an early release that covered over 550 HLA-typed donors. Of the roughly 410 genotyped donors, 81% were placed in the genetic ancestry cluster associated with self-reported Caucasian donors. The study aimed to test whether cataloging public T cell receptors could reveal signatures of past pathogen exposure. The study used immunosequencing to profile the T cell repertoires of approximately 640 subjects and linked those repertoires to cytomegalovirus serostatus. Besides the first cohort of some 670 subjects, a separate validation cohort made up of over a hundred different subjects was used. To predict cytomegalovirus infection status, the study combined high-throughput TCR immunosequencing, statistical association of individual TCRs with disease status, and machine learning. A later analysis re-analyzed previously published TCR beta repertoires from 666 donors and added high-resolution HLA genotyping to study TCR occurrence patterns. Rather than drawing on any new phenotypic data, the later analysis identified candidate immune exposures from TCR beta sequences and the way those sequences occurred across donors. In an earlier analysis of 550 to 700 of the donors, high-throughput TCR beta sequencing was used to judge whether each TCR beta V gene segment behaved as functional or pseudogenic. Alongside the repertoire data, information on donor age, sex, ethnicity and CMV serostatus was compiled. Genome-wide SNP genotypes for about three fifths of the 666 donors were used in a later genetic analysis, which treated that subset as a discovery cohort. All discovery cohort repertoires had been generated using a single sequencing platform. HLA typing covered class I and class II loci at four-digit resolution. Typing coverage differed by locus: A, B, C, DRB1 and DQB1 were typed in roughly 620-630 donors, DQA1 in 522, DPA1 in nearly 610, and DPB1 in 472. Roughly 5 DR-DQ haplotypes were handled as single units for association and clustering because linkage in the cohort was strong. Among 350 to 400 genotyped donors of the cohort, an average of 235,054 unique TCR beta nucleotide sequences were sequenced per donor, about a sixth of them non-productive.

Library prep was done by the immunoSEQ multiplex PCR assay. For the multiplex PCR, a mixture combining 60 forward primers for TCR Vbeta segments and 13 reverse primers for TCR Jbeta segments was used. The CDR3 region of rearranged TCR beta genes was amplified from genomic DNA by a multiplex PCR assay. Amplified TCR beta libraries were sequenced as 87-base-pair reads on the Illumina HiSeq System. Concerning the study's data processing: A later analysis counted about 80 million unique TCR beta chains across the 640 or so repertoires, and approximately 11 million of these chains were shared by at least two donors. Raw reads were error-corrected and collapsed into unique sequences by a nearest-neighbor algorithm in which closely related sequences were merged to remove PCR and sequencing errors. Alignment of CDR3 sequences to IMGT reference sequences was used to assign V, D and J gene segments. Each retained sequence needed at least a six-nucleotide match to both a V gene segment and a J gene segment. Rearrangements were classified as productive when the CDR3 lacked stop codons and remained in frame with V and J, and all other rearrangements were classified as non-productive. CDR3 was defined according to IMGT convention as the region running from the second conserved V-encoded cysteine to the conserved J-encoded phenylalanine. The earlier analysis of a few hundred of the donors excluded any sequence lacking an unambiguous match to a single V gene segment. An earlier analysis of a few hundred of the donors classified V segments as functional when productive rearrangements were above 56.7% and as segregating when the standard deviation between donors was above 5%. To diagnose cytomegalovirus status from the catalog of TCR beta chain sequences, a statistical classification framework was built. In a later analysis, V and J genes were assigned by comparing TCR nucleotide sequences against IMGT/GENE-DB human TR gene sequences. In a later analysis, CDR3 sequences and most-parsimonious VDJ recombination scenarios were assigned using the TCRdist pipeline. In a later analysis, every TCR beta chain was defined by the combination of its CDR3 amino acid sequence and its V-gene family, and reads without a unique V-gene family were dropped. To address suspected cross-contamination and a sequencing artifact, a later analysis removed 592 highly shared, low-generation-probability nucleotide sequences. A later analysis calculated a clonal expansion index for each public chain from normalized within-repertoire ranks of inferred template counts. In a later analysis, generation probabilities were computed with a VDJ recombination model fitted to out-of-frame rearrangements, and the resulting probabilities were checked against IGoR. In a later analysis, hypergeometric tests were used to score TCR-TCR, TCR-HLA and TCR-CMV co-occurrence, with a repertoire-size bias correction applied to TCR pairs. False discovery rates were estimated in a later analysis by permuting HLA or CMV assignments 20 times. A later analysis grouped co-occurring TCRs with DBSCAN, adding TCRdist sequence similarity when clustering within HLA-allele-positive subsets. Repertoires with fewer than 30,000 or more than 120,000 public chains were left out of co-occurrence clustering, as were several repertoires with anomalous nucleotide sharing. TCRdb obtained this table from immuneACCESS and retained in-frame rearrangements with V and J assigned. These tables miss some clones; where compared with another copy, unresolved V genes account for less than half of the shortfall, and the remainder is unexplained. V and J calls and clone size are those listed in that table; D and trimming were worked out from the DNA. In all, the sample holds some 90,000 clones, and roughly four fifths of those were seen once. Under 0.75% of the sample lies in the top ten.

In total, approximately 690 healthy bone marrow donors made up the cohort. At the time of sampling, every cohort member was nominally healthy, though immune exposures that went unrecorded were likely present. The donor was CMV seronegative and belonged to the group of 352 seronegative cohort members. A peripheral blood sample was provided by each donor, and peripheral blood mononuclear cells were used for TCR beta sequencing. The Qiagen DNeasy Blood Extraction Kit was used to extract genomic DNA from the blood cell samples. The research as a whole found: According to a later analysis, TCR association rates differed among HLA loci, with DRB1 alleles showing the most associated TCRs and HLA-C alleles showing the fewest. Presence/absence analyses assumed roughly uniform sequencing depth across donors, an assumption that may not hold. Because counts were too low, about 15 rarely observed V segments, including chromosome 9 orphons, were left out of the earlier analysis of a few hundred of the donors. A cluster of highly shared sequence variants was judged likely to represent a technical artifact of the sequencing pipeline. The study listed 150 to 200 TCR beta chains as associated with cytomegalovirus. A later analysis found that most CMV-associated TCR beta chains appeared HLA-restricted, with HLA associations seemingly driven largely by CMV exposure. A later analysis reported that several top co-occurrence clusters appeared linked to parvovirus B19, influenza, CMV and Epstein-Barr virus. In vitro tests confirmed that three of the cytomegalovirus-associated TCR beta chains recognize cytomegalovirus antigens. In a later analysis, around 15,000 TCR beta sequences were associated with specific HLA alleles at a false discovery rate of 0.05. The authors suggested that the approach could potentially be extended to other disease states and immunological phenotypes. In a later genetic analysis, a missense DCLRE1C variant was associated with V-gene and J-gene trimming of TCR beta chains, and the association was replicated in an independent cohort. Most TCR sequences were seen in very few donors, while some public TCRs were found in many individuals. Because HLA typing was missing for some donors at each locus, association tests included only the typed subset. Cytomegalovirus status was reported to be diagnosed by the classifier with high specificity and sensitivity in both the original and validation cohorts. According to a later genetic analysis, donors in an Asian-associated ancestry cluster had fewer N-insertions in productive TCRs than the approximately 690-donor mean. Compared with equally common non-associated chains, HLA-associated TCR beta chains in a later analysis were more clonally expanded and had lower generation probabilities. Immune exposure information for the cohort was limited to CMV serostatus. In this cohort, only TCR beta chains were sequenced, and detectable features were limited by the absence of alpha or paired-chain data. A further reported finding was that TCR beta sequences accurately predicted the HLA-A and HLA-B alleles for most subjects in the first cohort. Assigning TCR associations to individual alleles was difficult when HLA alleles, especially DR and DQ, strongly co-occurred. In an earlier analysis of fewer than 700 of the donors, most TCR beta V segments appeared in productive rearrangements about 87% or about 30% of the time, broadly matching IMGT annotations. Correlated functional status among segregating V segments might reflect linkage disequilibrium, but an unknown experimental factor could not be ruled out.

This TCR derives from a man younger than 40 in good health and CMV-seronegative. Sequenced input: PBMCs.

The CDR3 in this case is CASSVAGGYGYTF. In nucleotide form, the sequence is TGTGCCAGCAGCGTAGCGGGTGGTTATGGCTACACCTTC. The chain employs TRBV9 and TRBJ1-2; the D gene lacks a confident call. CDR1 SGDLS and CDR2 YYNGEE are derived from the germline V gene. Including cysteine and phenylalanine, the CDR3 has 13 amino acids. Only CDR3 DNA is held: 39 bases, read in frame from base 1. V and J are truncated by 0 bases and 5 bases respectively, leaving an intervening sequence of 8 bases. Reference TRBV9 and TRBJ1-2 genes cover what lies past the CDR3, so the full variable domain is DSGVTQTPKHLITATGQRVTLRCSPRSGDLSVYWYQQSLDQGLQFLIQYYNGEERAKGNILERFSAQQFPDLHSELNLSSLELGDSALYFCASSVAGGYGYTFGSGTRLTVV.